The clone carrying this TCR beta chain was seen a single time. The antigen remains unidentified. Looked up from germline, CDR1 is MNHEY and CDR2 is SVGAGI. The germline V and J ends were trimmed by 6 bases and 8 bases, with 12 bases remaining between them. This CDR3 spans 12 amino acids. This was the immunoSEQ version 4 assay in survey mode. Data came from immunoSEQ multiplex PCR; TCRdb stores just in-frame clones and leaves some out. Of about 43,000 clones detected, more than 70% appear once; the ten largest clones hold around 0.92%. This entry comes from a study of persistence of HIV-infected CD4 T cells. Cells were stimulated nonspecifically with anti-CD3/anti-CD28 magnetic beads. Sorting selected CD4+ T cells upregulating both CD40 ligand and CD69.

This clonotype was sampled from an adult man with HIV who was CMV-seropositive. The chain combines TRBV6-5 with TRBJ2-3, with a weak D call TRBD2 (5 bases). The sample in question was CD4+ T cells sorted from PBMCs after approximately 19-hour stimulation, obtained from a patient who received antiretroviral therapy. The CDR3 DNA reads TGTGCCAGCAGGCAAATAGAGGGTACGCAGTATTTT. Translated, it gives CASRQIEGTQYF.